The clone carrying this T cell receptor (beta chain) appeared once. Its specificity is not known. It was with 60 Vbeta and 13 Jbeta primers that the PCR ran. Assay used: immunoSEQ multiplex PCR; TCRdb lists only in-frame clones, some missing. The table lists 110,000 or so clones, over 70% of them singletons, with around 4.2% in the top ten. The data stem from a study of cytomegalovirus exposure and HLA in healthy donors. Overall study context: Among several hundred genotyped donors, around 80% fell in the Caucasian-associated ancestry cluster. Broader study findings: Data from an earlier analysis indicated that most TCR beta V segments were productive either about 87% or about 30% of the time.

V was cut by 0 bases and J by 1 base, with 8 bases left in between. Germline-derived CDR1 and CDR2 are SGHDT and YYEEEE. This CDR3 region has 16 residues. Sequencing input: PBMCs. V is TRBV5-6 and J is TRBJ1-6, with D possibly being TRBD1 (6 bases). This clonotype was sampled from a woman aged 40-49 years in good health and CMV-seropositive. CDR3 sequence: CASSLEGQSYNSPLHF. Written as DNA, the CDR3 is TGTGCCAGCAGCTTGGAAGGACAGTCCTATAATTCACCCCTCCACTTT.